The clone carrying this T cell receptor (beta chain) was detected many times. Its specificity is not known. The sample originates from a study of regulatory T cells in long-lasting Graves disease. Findings and caveats of the study: Patients with persistent disease showed a bias toward TRBV28, TRBJ1-2 and TRBJ2-5.

Combining iRepertoire HTBI primers with Arm-PCR of CDR3 regions, the authors built TCR beta libraries. Via MiXCR, TCRdb re-called the multiplex PCR reads, giving one row per CDR3 protein. Here the sample spans hundreds of thousands of distinct CDR3 sequences, 16% being singletons. Documented time point: newly diagnosed GD, antithyroid drugs for less than 3 months. PBMC-derived RNA was used for the TCR library. Trimming removed 2 bases at V and 0 bases at J, with 7 bases between. CDR1 is SGHAT and CDR2 is FQNNGV in the germline V gene. The CDR3 totals 14 residues. These data also formed part of another study, on T cells in Graves' hyperthyroidism and ophthalmopathy. That paper adds: Lactation, pregnancy, other autoimmune disease or uncontrolled infection led to exclusion of patients. First-round RT-PCR of the TCR CDR3 relied on the HTBI primer set. Peripheral blood also featured most of the thyroid clonotypes expanded above 0.001.

V usage is TRBV11-2 and J usage is TRBJ1-2; maybe TRBD1 (5 bases). This sequence was found in a man aged 35 to 55 with Graves disease. Sequences were derived from peripheral blood mononuclear cells (PBMCs), sampled at new diagnosis, from a patient treated with antithyroid drugs. This CDR3 reads CASSLQGSNYGYTF. Written as DNA, the CDR3 is TGTGCCAGCAGCTTACAGGGATCTAACTATGGCTACACCTTC.